The rows below give T cell receptor beta chains drawn from one sample of a study of CD8 T cells in Susac syndrome. TCRdb re-called the immunoSEQ multiplex PCR reads with MiXCR, one entry per CDR3 protein. The sample consists of approximately 180,000 distinct CDR3 sequences, around 95% of them appearing once. The material sequenced was CD4+ T cells from PBMCs. The receptors stem from a human donor with multiple sclerosis. The CDR3 runs from the conserved cysteine through the conserved F or W. A D gene is named only where the DNA matches it firmly. Expanded clones are given a class, and other clones once, few, many or no size at all.

once TRBJ2-7 TRBV9 . CASSRTDTGLYEQYF TGTGCCAGCAGCCGGACCGACACCGGACTCTACGAGCAGTACTTC
. TRBJ1-1 TRBV2 . CASSEYGANTEAFF TGTGCCAGCAGTGAATACGGGGCTAACACTGAAGCTTTCTTT
. TRBJ2-2 TRBV24-1 . CATSDQRVSATNTGELFF TGTGCCACCAGTGATCAAAGGGTCTCGGCAACCAACACCGGGGAGCTGTTTTTT
. TRBJ1-1 TRBV6-5 . CASSYSDSGEAFF TGTGCCAGCAGTTACTCGGATAGCGGTGAAGCTTTCTTT
. TRBJ2-3 TRBV7-2 . CASSVSRGTQYF TGTGCCAGCAGCGTATCTCGGGGTACGCAGTATTTT
once TRBJ1-5 TRBV4-1 . CASSQDKGQVNNQPQHF TGCGCCAGCAGCCAAGATAAAGGTCAGGTGAATAATCAGCCCCAGCATTTT
. TRBJ1-2 TRBV7-2 . CASSVLGGHYGYTF TGTGCCAGCAGCGTCCTGGGGGGCCACTATGGCTACACCTTC
. TRBJ2-5 TRBV15 . CATSRGLATQETQYF TGTGCCACCAGCAGAGGTCTAGCGACCCAAGAGACCCAGTACTTC
. TRBJ1-2 TRBV7-8 TRBD1 CASSPSPTGAGYGYTF TGTGCCAGCAGCCCATCCCCCACAGGGGCTGGCTACGGCTACACCTTC
. TRBJ2-1 TRBV11-2 . CASSRPRRDGVEAVKGYNEQFF TGTGCCAGCAGCCGACCGAGAAGGGACGGTGTGGAGGCGGTGAAAGGATACAATGAGCAGTTCTTC
. TRBJ1-1 TRBV29-1 . CSVFTGRSTEAFF TGCAGCGTCTTTACAGGGAGGTCCACTGAAGCTTTCTTT
once TRBJ1-2 TRBV6-1 . CASSIQGNSYGYTF TGTGCCAGCAGTATCCAGGGCAACAGCTATGGCTACACCTTC
. TRBJ1-1 TRBV30 . CAWSTTRGSGTEAFF TGTGCCTGGAGTACCACCAGGGGTTCAGGGACTGAAGCTTTCTTT
once TRBJ2-5 TRBV5-6 TRBD2 CASSSASGGETQYF TGTGCCAGCAGCTCGGCTAGCGGGGGAGAGACCCAGTACTTC
. TRBJ1-1 TRBV29-1 TRBD1 CSVPGTGATEAFF TGCAGCGTTCCTGGGACAGGGGCTACTGAAGCTTTCTTT
. TRBJ2-3 TRBV4-1 TRBD1 CASSPEGTGGRSDTQYF TGCGCCAGCAGCCCCGAGGGGACAGGGGGCCGTTCGGATACGCAGTATTTT
. TRBJ1-2 TRBV29-1 TRBD1 CSVGTGILGGYGYTF TGCAGCGTGGGGACAGGCATATTGGGGGGATATGGCTACACCTTC
once TRBJ1-2 TRBV7-9 . CASSPPGVGYDYTF TGTGCCAGCAGCCCCCCCGGGGTCGGGTATGACTACACCTTC
. TRBJ1-6 TRBV20-1 . CSARPPRSSYNSPLHF TGCAGTGCTAGGCCCCCGCGTAGCTCCTATAATTCACCCCTCCACTTT
. TRBJ2-7 TRBV4-1 . CASSQVESYEQYF TGCGCCAGCAGCCAAGTCGAAAGCTACGAGCAGTACTTC
. TRBJ2-1 TRBV12-3/TRBV12-4 . CASRGPYNEQFF TGTGCCAGCAGGGGCCCGTACAATGAGCAGTTCTTC
. TRBJ1-2 TRBV7-9 . CASSPSGSYWGYTF TGTGCCAGCAGCCCCTCGGGAAGCTACTGGGGCTACACCTTC
. TRBJ1-3 TRBV4-2 TRBD1 CASRGTGTGSGNTIYF TGTGCCAGCAGAGGGACCGGGACAGGGTCTGGAAACACCATATATTTT
. TRBJ1-1 TRBV7-9 TRBD1 CASSDTGGLTEAFF TGTGCCAGCAGCGATACAGGGGGCCTGACTGAAGCTTTCTTT
. TRBJ2-1 TRBV2 . CASSLTGLNNEQFF TGTGCCAGCAGCCTGACAGGCCTTAACAATGAGCAGTTCTTC
. TRBJ1-1 TRBV15 . CATSRGSRDTEAFF TGTGCCACCAGCAGGGGTTCAAGGGACACTGAAGCTTTCTTT
. TRBJ1-6 TRBV6-2/TRBV6-3 . CASSNNSPLHF TGTGCCAGCAGTAATAATTCACCCCTCCACTTT
. TRBJ2-3 TRBV5-4 TRBD1 CASSPGQGLTDTQYF TGTGCCAGCAGCCCGGGACAGGGGCTTACAGATACGCAGTATTTT
. TRBJ1-4 TRBV20-1 . CSARDPRESIEKLFF TGCAGTGCTAGAGATCCTAGGGAGTCTATTGAAAAACTGTTTTTT
. TRBJ2-3 TRBV20-1 . CSARVPITDTQYF TGCAGTGCTAGAGTACCCATCACAGATACGCAGTATTTT
. TRBJ2-3 TRBV5-1 . CASSSGDRGRADTQYF TGCGCCAGCAGCTCCGGGGACCGAGGTCGGGCAGATACGCAGTATTTT
. TRBJ1-6 TRBV7-8 TRBD1 CASSLGRDRGSPLHF TGTGCCAGCAGCTTAGGCCGGGACAGGGGTTCACCCCTCCACTTT
. TRBJ2-1 TRBV4-2 TRBD1 CASSPQRLEGRDRGYEQFF TGTGCCAGCAGCCCCCAGAGGTTGGAGGGCCGGGACAGGGGCTATGAGCAGTTCTTC
. TRBJ1-2 TRBV5-1 . CASSLEGPGGYTF TGCGCCAGCAGCTTGGAAGGCCCAGGCGGCTACACCTTC
. TRBJ2-1 TRBV20-1 TRBD2 CSASGGGYNEQFF TGCAGTGCTAGCGGGGGGGGATACAATGAGCAGTTCTTC
. TRBJ1-5 TRBV20-1 . CSAPTEVGQPQHF TGCAGTGCTCCTACAGAGGTAGGGCAGCCCCAGCATTTT
. TRBJ2-5 TRBV28 TRBD1 CASSSTGPETQYF TGTGCCAGCAGCTCGACAGGGCCCGAGACCCAGTACTTC
. TRBJ2-7 TRBV6-2/TRBV6-3 . CASGQGREQYF TGTGCCAGCGGTCAGGGACGCGAGCAGTACTTC
. TRBJ2-1 TRBV5-4 . CASSLDLGSGEQFF TGTGCCAGCAGCTTGGATCTTGGGTCGGGTGAGCAGTTCTTC
. TRBJ1-1 TRBV15 . CATSRDGGGAFF TGTGCCACCAGCAGAGATGGAGGGGGGGCTTTCTTT
. TRBJ1-2 TRBV6-6 . CASSLGGASYTF TGTGCCAGCAGCCTGGGGGGGGCGAGCTACACCTTC
once TRBJ1-2 TRBV4-2 TRBD1 CASSHTQGLDRDGYTF TGTGCCAGCAGTCACACACAAGGGCTAGACAGGGATGGCTACACCTTC
. TRBJ1-1 TRBV14 . CASSQVFPAGNTEAFF TGTGCCAGCAGCCAAGTATTCCCGGCGGGGAACACTGAAGCTTTCTTT
once TRBJ2-1 TRBV29-1 TRBD2 CSGRVSGGKGYNEQFF TGCAGCGGGAGGGTTAGCGGGGGGAAGGGATACAATGAGCAGTTCTTC
. TRBJ1-4 TRBV20-1 TRBD1 CSAIPGQENEKLFF TGCAGTGCAATCCCGGGACAGGAAAATGAAAAACTGTTTTTT
. TRBJ2-1 TRBV5-4 . CASSPPRPLDEQFF TGTGCCAGCAGCCCCCCCCGGCCCCTTGATGAGCAGTTCTTC
. TRBJ2-3 TRBV29-1 TRBD2 CSVAPSSGGSSTDTQYF TGCAGCGTTGCCCCCTCCAGCGGGGGGTCTAGCACAGATACGCAGTATTTT
. TRBJ2-7 TRBV7-9 . CASSSKPDGYEQYF TGTGCCAGCAGCTCCAAGCCTGACGGATACGAGCAGTACTTC
. TRBJ1-6 TRBV9 . CASSSWTDDNSPLHF TGTGCCAGCAGCTCCTGGACAGATGATAATTCACCCCTCCACTTT
. TRBJ2-7 TRBV3-1 . CASSPNGRTYEQYF TGTGCCAGCAGCCCCAACGGACGGACCTACGAGCAGTACTTC
. TRBJ2-1 TRBV3-1 . CASSQLASYNEQFF TGTGCCAGCAGCCAACTAGCGAGTTACAATGAGCAGTTCTTC
. TRBJ2-7 TRBV27 . CASSSRGLNYEQYF TGTGCCAGCAGTTCCAGGGGACTTAACTACGAGCAGTACTTC
few TRBJ2-6 TRBV11-2 . CASVGVRRGANVLTF TGTGCCAGCGTAGGAGTGAGGAGAGGGGCCAACGTCCTGACTTTC
. TRBJ1-1 TRBV29-1 . CSVDRGTLTNSEAFF TGCAGCGTCGATCGGGGCACACTGACAAATTCTGAAGCTTTCTTT
once TRBJ2-5 TRBV7-9 TRBD2 CASRSGLATETQYF TGTGCCAGCAGGTCGGGACTAGCGACAGAGACCCAGTACTTC
. TRBJ2-1 TRBV2 . CASSEGIGQFF TGTGCCAGCAGTGAGGGGATAGGGCAGTTCTTC
. TRBJ2-1 TRBV12-3/TRBV12-4 TRBD1 CASSGDRENNEQFF TGTGCCAGCAGTGGCGACAGGGAGAACAATGAGCAGTTCTTC
. TRBJ2-4 TRBV15 TRBD2 CATSRELAGNIQYF TGTGCCACCAGCAGAGAACTAGCGGGGAACATTCAGTACTTC
. TRBJ2-1 TRBV9 TRBD2 CASSVARTSGYNEQFF TGTGCCAGCAGCGTAGCTAGGACTAGCGGATACAATGAGCAGTTCTTC
. TRBJ1-5 TRBV20-1 . CSATDEVQPQHF TGCAGTGCCACGGACGAGGTGCAGCCCCAGCATTTT